This T cell receptor beta chain stems from a study of OX40 agonist ivuxolimab in advanced cancers. Study conclusions and caveats: Normalized T-cell clonal expansion was also low in some nonresponders.

The assay was immunoSEQ multiplex PCR, and TCRdb's table has in-frame clones only and misses some. The table records about 53,000 clones, 70% to 85% of them present only once. In regard to this clone: Antigen specificity is unknown.

Cycle 7 day 1, cycle 4 day 1, and baseline were the timepoints at which blood was sampled. This CDR3 is 13 amino acids long. Trimming pared 5 bases from V and 3 bases from J, leaving 10 bases between. The germline CDR1 and CDR2 sequences are SGHAT and FQNNGV. The sample consisted of CD4+ or CD8+ T cells sorted from blood, taken in a trial of the OX40 agonist ivuxolimab. This sequence originates from an adult with an advanced solid tumor such as melanoma, head and neck, liver or kidney cancer. The V gene is TRBV11-2, the J gene TRBJ1-1; the D is unclear. The CDR3 sequence is CASSRLRDTEAFF. The CDR3 region has the DNA TGTGCCAGCAGCCGTCTTCGGGACACTGAAGCTTTCTTT. Looking up the rest from reference TRBV11-2 and TRBJ1-1 gives the full variable domain: EAGVAQSPRYKIIEKRQSVAFWCNPISGHATLYWYQQILGQGPKLLIQFQNNGVVDDSQLPKDRFSAERLKGVDSTLKIQPAKLEDSAVYLCASSRLRDTEAFFGQGTRLTVV.